The clone carrying this T cell receptor beta chain has just one count. Its target is not known. The sample belongs to a study of cytomegalovirus exposure and HLA in healthy donors. General study results and limits: Reported performance of the classifier showed diagnosis of cytomegalovirus status with high specificity and sensitivity. In vitro experiments confirmed that a few CMV-associated chains were specific for CMV antigens. Links to common viral pathogens appeared, in a later analysis, for several of the most significant clusters.

PCR employed 60 Vbeta and 13 Jbeta primers. TCRdb keeps only in-frame clones here, not all; method: immunoSEQ multiplex PCR. The sample has about 200,000 clones; 79% are singletons. The V segment lost 4 bases and the J segment 5 bases; nucleotides outside the gene matches: 10. The CDR3 extends over 16 amino acids. Germline lookup yields CDR1 MNHNY and CDR2 SVGAGI (reference sequence). The rearrangement links TRBV6-6 to TRBJ1-4; 7 bases agree with TRBD1. This sequence originates from a male donor in good health and CMV-seropositive. Sequenced sample: PBMCs. CDR3 sequence reads: CASSSGRQGGNEKLFF. As DNA, the CDR3 is TGTGCCAGCAGTTCCGGTCGGCAGGGGGGAAATGAAAAACTGTTTTTT.